These T cell receptor beta chains were read from a single sample in a study of blood T cell repertoires in COVID-19. Clones were sequenced by immunoSEQ multiplex PCR, and TCRdb holds only the in-frame ones, with some missing. The sample has under 140,000 clones, around 76% seen once. Sequencing was done on a sample of peripheral blood. These TCRs come from a woman of 80 years or more with acute or convalescent COVID-19. Each CDR3 is given with its conserved first and last residue. The D gene is left open where the match is weak. The size field is filled for only some rows; it gives once, few, many or a size class.

abundance: .; v_gene: TRBV28; d_gene: TRBD2; j_gene: TRBJ2-7; CDR3nt: TGTGCCACCTCGACTAGCGACTACGAGCAGTACTTC; CDR3aa: CATSTSDYEQYF
abundance: .; v_gene: TRBV6-5; d_gene: .; j_gene: TRBJ1-5; CDR3nt: TGTGCCAGCAGCAGGGGCGGAGGCCCGGATGAGCCCCAGCATTTT; CDR3aa: CASSRGGGPDEPQHF
abundance: .; v_gene: TRBV5-1; d_gene: TRBD1; j_gene: TRBJ1-1; CDR3nt: TGCGCCAGCAGCTTGGGGGACAGTACCACTGAAGCTTTCTTT; CDR3aa: CASSLGDSTTEAFF
abundance: once; v_gene: TRBV5-1; d_gene: .; j_gene: TRBJ1-3; CDR3nt: TGCGCCAGCAGCTTGGAGGGGTCTGGAAACACCATATATTTT; CDR3aa: CASSLEGSGNTIYF
abundance: .; v_gene: TRBV24-1; d_gene: .; j_gene: TRBJ1-5; CDR3nt: TGTGCCACCAGTGATTTGTTCGGGTCACCTGGGGGGGATAGCAATCAGCCCCAGCATTTT; CDR3aa: CATSDLFGSPGGDSNQPQHF
abundance: .; v_gene: TRBV5-4; d_gene: TRBD1; j_gene: TRBJ1-2; CDR3nt: TGTGCCAGCAGCTTACCGGGACAGGGTCTAGGTGGCTACACCTTC; CDR3aa: CASSLPGQGLGGYTF
abundance: few; v_gene: TRBV20-1; d_gene: .; j_gene: TRBJ2-1; CDR3nt: TGCAGTGCTAATGACAGGAACTCCTACAATGAGCAGTTCTTC; CDR3aa: CSANDRNSYNEQFF
abundance: .; v_gene: TRBV5-6; d_gene: TRBD2; j_gene: TRBJ2-7; CDR3nt: TGTGCCAGCAGTCTGACCCTGGGAGGGTATAACGAGCAGTACTTC; CDR3aa: CASSLTLGGYNEQYF
abundance: .; v_gene: TRBV11-2; d_gene: TRBD1; j_gene: TRBJ1-2; CDR3nt: TGTGCCAGCAGCTTCGGAAACAGGGGGGAGGCTGGCTACACCTTC; CDR3aa: CASSFGNRGEAGYTF
abundance: .; v_gene: TRBV11-2; d_gene: TRBD2; j_gene: TRBJ2-7; CDR3nt: TGTGCCAGCAAACTAGCGCTTAACTCCTACGAGCAGTACTTC; CDR3aa: CASKLALNSYEQYF
abundance: .; v_gene: TRBV19; d_gene: .; j_gene: TRBJ1-1; CDR3nt: TGTGCCAGTAGTATAATCGGGGGGGAAACTGAAGCTTTCTTT; CDR3aa: CASSIIGGETEAFF
abundance: .; v_gene: TRBV5-1; d_gene: TRBD1; j_gene: TRBJ1-2; CDR3nt: TGCGCCAGCAGCTTACCGGGACAGGGGTATGGCTACACCTTC; CDR3aa: CASSLPGQGYGYTF
abundance: .; v_gene: TRBV12-5; d_gene: .; j_gene: TRBJ1-1; CDR3nt: TGTGCTAGTGCCGTCGGGGGTATGGCAACTGAAGCTTTCTTT; CDR3aa: CASAVGGMATEAFF
abundance: .; v_gene: TRBV18; d_gene: .; j_gene: TRBJ1-6; CDR3nt: TGTGCCAGCTCACCATTGGGGCAGCCTGGAGACTATAATTCACCCCTCCACTTT; CDR3aa: CASSPLGQPGDYNSPLHF
abundance: .; v_gene: TRBV3-1/TRBV3-2; d_gene: TRBD2; j_gene: TRBJ2-1; CDR3nt: TGTGCCAGCAGCCAAGATGTGGGACTAGCGATCTTC; CDR3aa: CASSQDVGLAIF
abundance: .; v_gene: TRBV5-1; d_gene: .; j_gene: TRBJ1-5; CDR3nt: TGCGCCAGCAGCTTAGGAGGGGGGGATCAGCCCCAGCATTTT; CDR3aa: CASSLGGGDQPQHF
abundance: .; v_gene: TRBV3-1/TRBV3-2; d_gene: TRBD1; j_gene: TRBJ1-1; CDR3nt: TGTGCCACCTCGGACAGGGGGAACACTGAAGCTTTCTTT; CDR3aa: CATSDRGNTEAFF
abundance: .; v_gene: TRBV6-5; d_gene: .; j_gene: TRBJ1-1; CDR3nt: TGTGCCAGCAGTTCAACAGACCCCACTGAAGCTTTCTTT; CDR3aa: CASSSTDPTEAFF
abundance: .; v_gene: TRBV7-9; d_gene: .; j_gene: TRBJ1-4; CDR3nt: TGTGCCAGCAGGAGGAGCGGGGACGTTTATGAAAAACTGTTTTTT; CDR3aa: CASRRSGDVYEKLFF
abundance: few; v_gene: TRBV10-2; d_gene: TRBD2; j_gene: TRBJ2-2; CDR3nt: TGCGCCACCGCGACTAGCGGCTTCACCGGGGAGCTGTTTTTT; CDR3aa: CATATSGFTGELFF
abundance: .; v_gene: TRBV2; d_gene: TRBD2; j_gene: TRBJ2-3; CDR3nt: TGTGCCAGCACTAGGACTAGCGGGAGGGCCAATTCGCAGTATTTT; CDR3aa: CASTRTSGRANSQYF
abundance: .; v_gene: TRBV29-1; d_gene: TRBD1; j_gene: TRBJ2-7; CDR3nt: TGCAGCGTACGAACTTCCGGGACAGGGTATCACGAGCAGTACTTC; CDR3aa: CSVRTSGTGYHEQYF
abundance: few; v_gene: TRBV27; d_gene: .; j_gene: TRBJ1-2; CDR3nt: TGTGCCAGCAGTTTCCAGGGATCTATGGGCTACACCTTC; CDR3aa: CASSFQGSMGYTF
abundance: .; v_gene: TRBV6-5; d_gene: TRBD1; j_gene: TRBJ2-3; CDR3nt: TGTGCCAGCAGGGGACAGGGGTCAGATACGCAGTATTTT; CDR3aa: CASRGQGSDTQYF
abundance: .; v_gene: TRBV3-1/TRBV3-2; d_gene: .; j_gene: TRBJ1-2; CDR3nt: TGTGCCAGCAGCGCACAGGGTAACTATGGCTACACCTTC; CDR3aa: CASSAQGNYGYTF
abundance: once; v_gene: TRBV6-1; d_gene: .; j_gene: TRBJ1-1; CDR3nt: TGTGCCAGCAGTGAAACTCGGAACACTGAAGCTTTCTTT; CDR3aa: CASSETRNTEAFF
abundance: .; v_gene: TRBV7-7; d_gene: .; j_gene: TRBJ2-5; CDR3nt: TGTGCTAGCAGCCCCCGGGGGGCTACGGGCGAGACCCAGTACTTC; CDR3aa: CASSPRGATGETQYF
abundance: few; v_gene: TRBV29-1; d_gene: .; j_gene: TRBJ1-2; CDR3nt: TGCAGCGTTGAAGTTATGGGGGCATTTGACTATGGCTACACCTTC; CDR3aa: CSVEVMGAFDYGYTF
abundance: .; v_gene: TRBV30; d_gene: TRBD1; j_gene: TRBJ1-6; CDR3nt: TGTGCCTGGAGGACCGGTTCGGGACAGGGCAATTCACCCCTCCACTTT; CDR3aa: CAWRTGSGQGNSPLHF
abundance: few; v_gene: TRBV28; d_gene: .; j_gene: TRBJ2-7; CDR3nt: TGTGCCAGCAGTCCGACTACAGGGCCCTACGAGCAGTACTTC; CDR3aa: CASSPTTGPYEQYF
abundance: .; v_gene: TRBV27; d_gene: TRBD1; j_gene: TRBJ1-1; CDR3nt: TGTGCCAGCAGTTTCCTTTACCCGGGACACGGGACAGGGGGCACTGAAGCTTTCTTT; CDR3aa: CASSFLYPGHGTGGTEAFF
abundance: .; v_gene: TRBV4-1; d_gene: .; j_gene: TRBJ1-2; CDR3nt: TGCGCCAGCAGCACCCGACTTGCCAGGGGCCCTAACTATGGCTACACCTTC; CDR3aa: CASSTRLARGPNYGYTF
abundance: many; v_gene: TRBV2; d_gene: TRBD1; j_gene: TRBJ1-4; CDR3nt: TGTGCCAGCAGTGAATGGACAGGGATTAATGAAAAACTGTTTTTT; CDR3aa: CASSEWTGINEKLFF
abundance: .; v_gene: TRBV10-2; d_gene: .; j_gene: TRBJ2-4; CDR3nt: TGCGCCAGCAGTGATTGGGGCGGTGGGGTGAACATTCAGTACTTC; CDR3aa: CASSDWGGGVNIQYF
abundance: .; v_gene: TRBV5-1; d_gene: .; j_gene: TRBJ1-3; CDR3nt: TGCGCCAGCAGCCCACCCTCCGGAGGGTTACTGAGCTCTGGAAACACCATATATTTT; CDR3aa: CASSPPSGGLLSSGNTIYF
abundance: .; v_gene: TRBV4-3; d_gene: TRBD1; j_gene: TRBJ2-6; CDR3nt: TGCGCCAGCAGCCATCGAGGACAGGGAATCGGGTCTGGGGCCAACGTCCTGACTTTC; CDR3aa: CASSHRGQGIGSGANVLTF
abundance: .; v_gene: TRBV7-3; d_gene: TRBD2; j_gene: TRBJ2-3; CDR3nt: TGTGCCAGCAGCTTAGCGGGGGGTAGCACAGATACGCAGTATTTT; CDR3aa: CASSLAGGSTDTQYF
abundance: .; v_gene: TRBV29-1; d_gene: TRBD1; j_gene: TRBJ1-1; CDR3nt: TGCAGCGTGGAAGGACAGGGGGGAACTGAAGCTTTCTTT; CDR3aa: CSVEGQGGTEAFF
abundance: .; v_gene: TRBV5-4; d_gene: .; j_gene: TRBJ2-3; CDR3nt: TGTGCCAGCAGCTTGGCGGGACATGGTACGGATACGCAGTATTTT; CDR3aa: CASSLAGHGTDTQYF
abundance: .; v_gene: TRBV25-1; d_gene: .; j_gene: TRBJ1-1; CDR3nt: TGTGCCAGCTCTCGGTGGGCAACTGAAGCTTTCTTT; CDR3aa: CASSRWATEAFF
abundance: .; v_gene: TRBV12-5; d_gene: .; j_gene: TRBJ1-1; CDR3nt: TGTGCTAGTGGTTTGGGAGGGATGAGCACTGAAGCTTTCTTT; CDR3aa: CASGLGGMSTEAFF
abundance: once; v_gene: TRBV27; d_gene: TRBD1; j_gene: TRBJ1-5; CDR3nt: TGTGCCAGCAGCCCCGGACAGGGGGCGATTCAGCCCCAGCATTTT; CDR3aa: CASSPGQGAIQPQHF
abundance: .; v_gene: TRBV5-1; d_gene: TRBD1; j_gene: TRBJ2-7; CDR3nt: TGCGCCAGCAGCTTGGCTGGGACAGGGCTTAACTACGAGCAGTACTTC; CDR3aa: CASSLAGTGLNYEQYF